The 18 T cell receptor beta chains below come from one sample, sequenced in a study of T cell changes during pregnancy in multiple sclerosis. Measured with immunoSEQ multiplex PCR; TCRdb has only the in-frame clones, and not every one. The top ten clones hold 0.56% of a sample with more than 30,000 clones, around 90% of them seen once. The sample here was CD4+ T cells from peripheral blood mononuclear cells, taken before pregnancy. The receptors were sampled from a female donor with multiple sclerosis, enrolled in a pregnancy study.

CDR3 region: CASSGQRDYGYTF. CDR3 in DNA: TGCGCCAGCAGCGGACAGCGAGACTATGGCTACACCTTC. The chain joins TRBV10-2 to TRBJ1-2, with a possible D match to TRBD1 (6 bases). The CDR3 totals 13 residues. The germline V and J ends were trimmed by 6 bases and 3 bases, with 11 bases remaining between them. Germline V gives CDR1 WSHSY, CDR2 SAAADI.

The V gene is TRBV28, the J gene TRBJ1-1, with D possibly being TRBD1 (6 bases). The CDR3 contains 16 residues. Per the germline V gene, CDR1 is MDHEN and CDR2 is SYDVKM. V was shortened by 7 bases and J by 1 base, with 19 bases between the two germline ends. CDR3 nucleotides: TGTGCCAGCATCCCCAGGGGTAGGGAATGGAACACTGAAGCTTTCTTT. Residues: CASIPRGREWNTEAFF.

The gene calls are TRBV5-6 and TRBJ2-1; a weak D match, TRBD2 (6 bases). Germline V gene lookup returns CDR1 SGHDT and CDR2 YYEEEE. CDR3 length equals 15 residues. Trimming took 0 bases from V and 4 from J, leaving 11 bases between them. The CDR3 here is CASSLAGELYNEQFF. The CDR3 coding sequence is TGTGCCAGCAGCTTGGCGGGGGAGTTATACAATGAGCAGTTCTTC.

The V call is TRBV5-1, the J call TRBJ2-1; 9 nucleotides align to TRBD1. The CDR3 has 15 residues. The V gene end was trimmed by 7 bases and the J gene end by 1 base; junction bases not matched to a gene: 6. Germline loops: CDR1 SGHRS, CDR2 YFSETQ. CDR3: CASARDRVSYNEQFF. In DNA, the CDR3 is TGCGCCAGCGCCCGGGACAGGGTTTCCTACAATGAGCAGTTCTTC.

The CDR3 sequence: CSVDSTGTDTQYF. CDR3 nucleotide sequence: TGCAGCGTTGATTCGACAGGCACAGATACGCAGTATTTT. The J gene is TRBJ2-3, the V gene TRBV29-1; D possibly corresponds to TRBD1 (5 bases). The length of the CDR3 is 13 residues. CDR1 and CDR2 from the germline V gene are SQVTM and ANQGSEA. V was pared by 3 bases and J by 1 base, with 8 bases between.

The chain employs TRBV7-8 and TRBJ2-2, with D possibly TRBD1 on 6 matching bases. The ends were cut back, 5 bases at V and 3 bases at J, with 19 bases in the middle. Per the germline V gene, CDR1 is SGHVS and CDR2 is FQNEAQ. The CDR3 covers 17 residues. The CDR3 DNA follows: TGTGCCAGCAGCCCTCGCGCGCAGGGGTCCTACACCGGGGAGCTGTTTTTT. Its protein is CASSPRAQGSYTGELFF.

The chain recombines TRBV6-5 with TRBJ1-2, with a weak D call TRBD1 (5 bases). The V end was cut by 2 bases, the J end by 4 bases, with 14 bases between. The length of the CDR3 is 15 residues. CDR1 MNHEY and CDR2 SVGAGI come from the germline V gene. The CDR3 nucleotides read TGTGCCAGCAGTTACGAGCCAGGGCCAGCCTATGGCTACACCTTC. This codes for CASSYEPGPAYGYTF.

In regard to this clone: Compared with germline, one end of the junction differs, possibly owing to a read error. The chain combines TRBV7-3 with TRBJ1-1; D ambiguous. The CDR3 runs to 15 residues. Germline CDR1 is SGHTA and CDR2 is FQGTGA. The CDR3 is CASSLTPGMNTEAFF. For the CDR3, the DNA is TGTGCCAGCAGCCTAACCCCGGGGATGAACACTGAAGCTTTCTTT.

The chain combines TRBV27 with TRBJ1-2; possibly TRBD1 for D (6 bases). Germline V gene data show CDR1 as MNHEY and CDR2 as SMNVEV (reference sequence). Trimming stripped 5 bases from V and 3 bases from J, with 16 bases between. This CDR3 comprises 15 residues. CDR3: CASSPAPTGYYGYTF. CDR3 in DNA: TGTGCCAGCAGTCCCGCACCGACAGGTTACTATGGCTACACCTTC.

The chain employs TRBV18 and TRBJ1-2, with 8 positions matching TRBD1. This CDR3 has 15 amino acids. Germline V CDR1 and CDR2: KGHSH, LQKENI. V lost 6 bases and J lost 2; bases outside the gene matches: 8. The CDR3 DNA is TGTGCCAGCTCCTCGACAGGGGAAGGGAACTATGGCTACACCTTC. It translates to CASSSTGEGNYGYTF.

The CDR3 is CATSRSQGNQPQHF. The CDR3 coding sequence is TGTGCCACCAGCAGGTCACAGGGGAATCAGCCCCAGCATTTT. This chain uses TRBV15 with TRBJ1-5; 7 bases match TRBD1. Per germline, CDR1 LNHNV and CDR2 YYDKDF (reference sequence). Germline trimming cut 3 bases from V and 4 bases from J; bases unmatched to any gene: 3. This CDR3 has 14 amino acids. The full variable domain, rest sourced from reference TRBV15 and TRBJ1-5, is DAMVIQNPRYQVTQFGKPVTLSCSQTLNHNVMYWYQQKSSQAPKLLFHYYDKDFNNEADTPDNFQSRRPNTSFCFLDIRSPGLGDTAMYLCATSRSQGNQPQHFGDGTRLSIL.

This clone appeared a single time. The V gene is TRBV29-1, the J gene TRBJ2-5; 10 positions match TRBD2. The CDR3 is 14 residues long. J lost 4 bases, V lost 4 bases, and 6 bases had no gene match. Germline V lookup: CDR1 SQVTM, CDR2 ANQGSEA. CDR3 amino acids: CSVGNLAGGETQYF. The CDR3 DNA is TGCAGCGTTGGGAACTTAGCGGGGGGAGAGACCCAGTACTTC.

V is TRBV5-4 and J is TRBJ2-5; 7 nucleotides align to TRBD2. Germline loops: CDR1 SGHNT, CDR2 YYREEE (reference sequence). This CDR3 has 15 residues. Trimming at V came to 2 bases and at J to 7 bases, leaving 11 bases not matched to a gene. The CDR3 reads CASSFGGGQWGTQYF. The CDR3 coding sequence is TGTGCCAGCAGCTTTGGGGGAGGGCAGTGGGGGACCCAGTACTTC.

This clone has only one observation. CDR3 coding DNA: TGTGCCAGCAGTTTACAGGGGGTAAATTCACCCCTCCACTTT. This encodes CASSLQGVNSPLHF. The chain links TRBV7-9 to TRBJ1-6, with 8 bases aligning to TRBD1. The ends lost 6 bases at V and 7 bases at J; junction bases unmatched: 5. Germline-derived CDR1 and CDR2 are SEHNR and FQNEAQ (reference sequence). The CDR3 is 14 residues long.

V usage is TRBV5-1 and J usage is TRBJ2-3; D perhaps matches TRBD2 (6 bases). Germline CDR1 SGHRS, CDR2 YFSETQ. The CDR3 is 16 residues long. Trimming pared 0 bases from V and 0 bases from J, leaving 11 bases between. The CDR3 is CASSLELAGSTDTQYF. DNA for the CDR3: TGCGCCAGCAGCTTGGAGCTTGCGGGGAGCACAGATACGCAGTATTTT.

The rearrangement uses TRBV7-8 and TRBJ1-5, with 7 positions matching TRBD1. The CDR3 length is 15 residues. V lost 4 bases to trimming and J lost 5 bases; unmatched junction nucleotides: 8. Germline V gene data show CDR1 as SGHVS and CDR2 as FQNEAQ. The CDR3 loop is CASSSLDRDYQPQHF. For the CDR3, the DNA is TGTGCCAGCAGCTCGCTAGACAGGGACTATCAGCCCCAGCATTTT.

This clone has just a few counts. This same CDR3 is encoded by further DNA sequences in the sample. The chain combines TRBV19 with TRBJ2-5; tentatively, D is TRBD2 (5 bases). V was shortened by 8 bases and J by 4 bases, with 11 bases between the two germline ends. CDR1 is LNHDA, CDR2 SQIVND, per germline (reference sequence). CDR3 length: 12 amino acids. The CDR3 nucleotides read TGTGCCAGTCGTCAGGCGGGAGAGACCCAGTACTTC. This translates into CASRQAGETQYF.

This sequence joins TRBV29-1 and TRBJ1-2; 7 nucleotides align to TRBD1. In germline, CDR1 is SQVTM, CDR2 ANQGSEA. J was trimmed by 6 bases and V by 2 bases; bases with no gene match: 6. The CDR3 consists of 13 residues. In DNA form, the CDR3 reads TGCAGCGTTGAAAGGGGACAGTCGAATGGCTACACCTTC. Its translation is CSVERGQSNGYTF. Looking up the rest from reference TRBV29-1 and TRBJ1-2 gives the full variable domain: SAVISQKPSRDICQRGTSLTIQCQVDSQVTMMFWYRQQPGQSLTLIATANQGSEATYESGFVIDKFPISRPNLTFSTLTVSNMSPEDSSIYLCSVERGQSNGYTFGSGTRLTVV.